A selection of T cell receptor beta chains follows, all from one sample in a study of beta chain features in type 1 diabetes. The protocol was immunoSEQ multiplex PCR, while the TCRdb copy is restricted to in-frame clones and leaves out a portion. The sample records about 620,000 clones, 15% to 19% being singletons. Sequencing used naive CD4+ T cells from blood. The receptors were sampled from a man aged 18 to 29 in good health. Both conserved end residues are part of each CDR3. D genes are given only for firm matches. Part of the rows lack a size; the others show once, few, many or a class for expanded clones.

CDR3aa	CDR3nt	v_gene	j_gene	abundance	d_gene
CASSEYGGRGPNTEAFF	TGTGCCAGCAGTGAATACGGGGGCCGTGGACCGAACACTGAAGCTTTCTTT	TRBV25-1	TRBJ1-1	few	-
CAISGDRTEQYF	TGTGCCATCAGTGGGGACAGAACCGAGCAGTACTTC	TRBV10-3	TRBJ2-7	-	TRBD1
CATADRVTRTDTQYF	TGTGCCACTGCGGACAGGGTGACAAGGACAGATACGCAGTATTTT	TRBV15	TRBJ2-3	-	TRBD1
CASSPGGYNEQFF	TGCGCCAGCAGCCCCGGCGGTTACAATGAGCAGTTCTTC	TRBV4-3	TRBJ2-1	few	-
CAITPSGSTDTQYF	TGTGCCATCACGCCTAGCGGGAGCACAGATACGCAGTATTTT	TRBV10-3	TRBJ2-3	few	TRBD2
CASSRGGRGLAGETQYF	TGCGCCAGCAGCCGAGGAGGGAGGGGACTAGCGGGAGAGACCCAGTACTTC	TRBV4-1	TRBJ2-5	-	TRBD2
CASSLRQMGRETQYF	TGTGCCAGCAGCTTAAGACAGATGGGGAGAGAGACCCAGTACTTC	TRBV2	TRBJ2-5	-	-
CASSLEGVGVYGYTF	TGTGCCAGCAGCTTGGAAGGGGTAGGGGTGTATGGCTACACCTTC	TRBV5-6	TRBJ1-2	few	-
CASSLVSGTDTYEQYF	TGTGCCAGCAGCTTAGTGAGCGGGACTGATACCTACGAGCAGTACTTC	TRBV7-6	TRBJ2-7	few	TRBD2
CASSLPLAPTQYF	TGTGCCAGCAGCTTACCTCTAGCTCCCACGCAGTATTTT	TRBV11-2	TRBJ2-3	few	-
CASSWEGLAANEQFF	TGTGCCAGCAGTTGGGAAGGACTAGCGGCCAATGAGCAGTTCTTC	TRBV7-2	TRBJ2-1	-	TRBD2
CASSLGRTASRADTQYF	TGTGCCAGCAGCTTAGGGAGGACAGCTTCTCGAGCAGATACGCAGTATTTT	TRBV7-9	TRBJ2-3	-	-
CASSSTGGYEQYF	TGTGCCAGCAGCTCCACAGGGGGCTACGAGCAGTACTTC	TRBV7-9	TRBJ2-7	few	TRBD1
CASSWRAIARDRGHNEQFF	TGTGCCAGCAGTTGGCGGGCGATCGCCCGGGACAGGGGGCACAATGAGCAGTTCTTC	TRBV27	TRBJ2-1	-	TRBD1
CASSYMRGHTEAFF	TGCGCCAGCTCTTACATGCGGGGGCACACTGAAGCTTTCTTT	TRBV5-1	TRBJ1-1	-	-
CASSQGGRNTGELFF	TGTGCCAGCAGCCAAGGGGGGCGGAACACCGGGGAGCTGTTTTTT	TRBV4-2	TRBJ2-2	few	-
CASSQIWAFF	TGTGCCAGCAGCCAAATCTGGGCTTTCTTT	TRBV7-2	TRBJ1-1	-	-
CASSMEGAVGELFF	TGTGCCAGTAGTATGGAGGGAGCGGTCGGGGAGCTGTTTTTT	TRBV19	TRBJ2-2	-	-
CASSQEKLFF	TGTGCCAGCAGCCAAGAAAAACTGTTTTTT	TRBV7-9	TRBJ1-4	few	-